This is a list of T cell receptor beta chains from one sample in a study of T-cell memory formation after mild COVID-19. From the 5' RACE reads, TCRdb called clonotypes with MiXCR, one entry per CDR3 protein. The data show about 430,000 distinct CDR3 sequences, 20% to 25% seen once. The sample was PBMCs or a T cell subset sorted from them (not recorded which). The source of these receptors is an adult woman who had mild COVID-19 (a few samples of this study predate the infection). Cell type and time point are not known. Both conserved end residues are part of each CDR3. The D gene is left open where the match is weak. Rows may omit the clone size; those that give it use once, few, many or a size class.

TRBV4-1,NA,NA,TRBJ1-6,CASGGIGSYNSPLHF,TGCGCCAGCGGTGGTATAGGGAGCTATAATTCACCCCTCCACTTT
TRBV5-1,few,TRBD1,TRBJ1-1,CASSSGQGPAEAFF,TGCGCCAGCAGCTCTGGACAGGGTCCCGCTGAAGCTTTCTTT
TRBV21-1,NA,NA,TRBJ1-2,CASSNRDRGLGIVVFPYGYTF,TGTGCCAGCAGCAACCGGGACAGGGGGCTCGGTATAGTAGTTTTTCCCTATGGCTACACCTTC
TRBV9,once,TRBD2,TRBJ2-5,CASSSRSSGGRQYF,TGTGCCAGCAGCTCCCGGTCTAGCGGGGGGCGCCAGTACTTC
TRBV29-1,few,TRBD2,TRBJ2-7,CSVLTGGPYEQYF,TGCAGCGTGTTGACGGGGGGGCCCTACGAGCAGTACTTC
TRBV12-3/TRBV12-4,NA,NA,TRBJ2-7,CASSFAWPEQYF,TGTGCCAGCAGTTTTGCGTGGCCCGAGCAGTACTTC
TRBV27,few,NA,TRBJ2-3,CASSLLSSSTDTQYF,TGTGCCAGCAGTTTGCTGAGTTCTAGCACAGATACGCAGTATTTT
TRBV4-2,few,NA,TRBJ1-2,CASSQDRGGFYGYTF,TGTGCCAGCAGCCAAGATCGCGGCGGATTCTATGGCTACACCTTC
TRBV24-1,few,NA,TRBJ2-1,CATSDWQGTHEQFF,TGTGCCACCAGTGATTGGCAGGGGACCCATGAGCAGTTCTTC
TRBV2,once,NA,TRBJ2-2,CASSVGRMNTGELFF,TGTGCCAGCAGTGTAGGCAGGATGAACACCGGGGAGCTGTTTTTT
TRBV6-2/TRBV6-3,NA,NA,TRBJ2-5,CASSPYVYTGTETQYF,TGTGCCAGCAGCCCCTACGTCTATACGGGGACGGAGACCCAGTACTTC
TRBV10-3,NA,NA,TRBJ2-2,CAIGPAGNTGELFF,TGTGCCATCGGTCCGGCAGGCAACACCGGGGAGCTGTTTTTT
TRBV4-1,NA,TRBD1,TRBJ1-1,CASSHERTGGTEAFF,TGCGCCAGCAGCCATGAACGGACAGGGGGAACTGAAGCTTTCTTT
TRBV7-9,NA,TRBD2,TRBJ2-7,CASSPGDYSYEQYF,TGTGCCAGCAGCCCGGGGGACTACTCCTACGAGCAGTACTTC
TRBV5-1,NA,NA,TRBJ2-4,CASKGNWGTTKNIQYF,TGCGCCAGCAAGGGGAACTGGGGGACAACCAAAAACATTCAGTACTTC
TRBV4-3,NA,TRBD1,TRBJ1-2,CASSPRGPGDANYGYTF,TGCGCCAGCAGCCCGAGGGGGCCAGGAGATGCTAACTATGGCTACACCTTC
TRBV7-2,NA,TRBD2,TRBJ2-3,CASSTTSGRGAPQYF,TGTGCCAGCAGCACGACTAGCGGGAGGGGGGCTCCGCAGTATTTT
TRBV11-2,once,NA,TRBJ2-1,CASSIFGGRIEQFF,TGTGCCAGCAGCATATTCGGGGGCCGAATTGAGCAGTTCTTC
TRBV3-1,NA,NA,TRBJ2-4,CASSQDKGNIQYF,TGTGCCAGCAGCCAAGATAAGGGAAACATTCAGTACTTC
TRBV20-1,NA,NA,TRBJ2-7,CSVAALYEQYF,TGCAGTGTTGCGGCTCTCTACGAGCAGTACTTC
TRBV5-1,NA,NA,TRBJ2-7,CASSLAGGGFRDEQYF,TGCGCCAGCAGCTTGGCAGGTGGGGGATTTCGTGACGAGCAGTACTTC
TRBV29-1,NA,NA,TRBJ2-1,CSVRGKDEQFF,TGCAGCGTACGTGGGAAGGATGAGCAGTTCTTC
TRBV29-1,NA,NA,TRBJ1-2,CSVEAGPYGYTF,TGCAGCGTTGAGGCAGGTCCCTATGGCTACACCTTC
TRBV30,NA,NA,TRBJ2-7,CAWKTASYEQYF,TGTGCCTGGAAAACGGCCTCCTACGAGCAGTACTTC
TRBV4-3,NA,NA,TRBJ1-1,CASSQTLGQGEAFF,TGCGCCAGCAGCCAAACCCTCGGGCAGGGGGAAGCTTTCTTT
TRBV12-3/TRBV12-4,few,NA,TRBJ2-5,CASSLLTGQETQYF,TGTGCCAGCAGTTTATTGACAGGCCAAGAGACCCAGTACTTC
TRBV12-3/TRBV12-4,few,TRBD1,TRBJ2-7,CASSFNQGAYYEQYF,TGTGCCAGCAGTTTTAATCAGGGGGCTTACTACGAGCAGTACTTC
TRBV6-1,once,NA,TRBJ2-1,CASSERTGTVHEQFF,TGTGCCAGCAGTGAAAGGACTGGGACTGTACATGAGCAGTTCTTC
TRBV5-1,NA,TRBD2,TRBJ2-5,CASSLLTSGDQETQYF,TGCGCCAGCAGCTTGCTCACCAGCGGGGACCAAGAGACCCAGTACTTC
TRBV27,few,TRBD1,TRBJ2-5,CASSLSATFPRQGQETQYF,TGTGCCAGCAGTTTATCGGCCACCTTTCCGAGACAGGGTCAAGAGACCCAGTACTTC
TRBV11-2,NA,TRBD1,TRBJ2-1,CASSRDRGRNEQFF,TGTGCCAGCAGCCGGGACAGGGGGCGCAATGAGCAGTTCTTC
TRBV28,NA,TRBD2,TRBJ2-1,CASELAGANEQFF,TGTGCCAGCGAACTAGCGGGGGCGAATGAGCAGTTCTTC
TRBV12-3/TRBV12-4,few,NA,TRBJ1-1,CASSLPERGRTEAFF,TGTGCCAGCAGTTTACCGGAGCGGGGGCGCACTGAAGCTTTCTTT
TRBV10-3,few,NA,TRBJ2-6,CAISDRANVLTF,TGTGCCATCAGTGACCGGGCCAACGTCCTGACTTTC
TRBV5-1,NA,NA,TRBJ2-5,CASSLEVGNQETQYF,TGCGCCAGCAGCTTGGAGGTGGGAAACCAAGAGACCCAGTACTTC
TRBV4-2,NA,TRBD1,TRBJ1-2,CASSVDREGGYTF,TGTGCCAGCAGCGTGGACAGGGAGGGTGGCTACACCTTC
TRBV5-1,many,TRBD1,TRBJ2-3,CASSPGQGQSDTQYF,TGCGCCAGCAGCCCGGGACAGGGACAATCAGATACGCAGTATTTT
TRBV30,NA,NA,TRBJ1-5,CAWSTTGSGGQPQHF,TGTGCCTGGAGTACCACAGGTTCCGGAGGTCAGCCCCAGCATTTT
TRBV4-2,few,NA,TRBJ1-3,CASRMKARNTIYF,TGTGCCAGCAGGATGAAAGCTCGAAACACCATATATTTT
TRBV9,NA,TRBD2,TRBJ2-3,CASSGGLAGAPDTQYF,TGTGCCAGCAGCGGGGGACTAGCGGGAGCACCAGATACGCAGTATTTT
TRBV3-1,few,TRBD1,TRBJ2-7,CASSQWGQGDEQYF,TGTGCCAGCAGCCAATGGGGACAGGGGGACGAGCAGTACTTC
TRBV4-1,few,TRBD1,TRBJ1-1,CASSPSRAGTARNTEAFF,TGCGCCAGCAGCCCGAGCAGAGCAGGGACAGCGAGGAACACTGAAGCTTTCTTT
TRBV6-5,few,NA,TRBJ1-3,CASSRFSASGNTIYF,TGTGCCAGCAGTCGCTTCTCGGCCTCTGGAAACACCATATATTTT
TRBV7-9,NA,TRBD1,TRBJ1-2,CASSVAVDRVYGYTF,TGTGCCAGCAGCGTGGCCGTAGACAGGGTCTATGGCTACACCTTC
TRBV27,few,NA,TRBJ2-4,CASSGLAKNIQYF,TGTGCCAGCAGTGGGCTAGCCAAAAACATTCAGTACTTC
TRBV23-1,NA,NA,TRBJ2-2,CASSQSRSIGELFF,TGCGCCAGCAGTCAATCTCGCTCCATCGGGGAGCTGTTTTTT
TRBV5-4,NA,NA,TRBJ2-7,CASSLASGSYYEQYF,TGTGCCAGCAGCTTGGCCTCGGGCAGCTACTACGAGCAGTACTTC
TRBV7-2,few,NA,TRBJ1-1,CASSLGDNEAFF,TGTGCCAGCAGCTTAGGGGACAATGAAGCTTTCTTT
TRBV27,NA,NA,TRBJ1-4,CASSLSDGTEKLFF,TGTGCCAGCAGTCTCTCGGACGGGACCGAAAAACTGTTTTTT
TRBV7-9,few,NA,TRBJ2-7,CASSSSFGMGEQYF,TGTGCCAGCAGCTCGTCGTTCGGGATGGGAGAGCAGTACTTC
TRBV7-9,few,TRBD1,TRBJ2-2,CASSLGLQNRGRITGELFF,TGTGCCAGCAGCTTAGGATTGCAGAACAGGGGGCGAATCACCGGGGAGCTGTTTTTT